The source of this T cell receptor (beta chain) is a study of T cell repertoires in cytomegalovirus infection. Overall study results and limits: It was HLA-C-restricted CMV-specific TCR beta clonotypes that dominated the response ex vivo. Identification of carriers of CMV plus the relevant HLA was achieved through cumulative public TCR beta family frequency.

CDR1 MNHEY and CDR2 SVGEGT come from the germline V gene. The V gene end was trimmed by 5 bases and the J gene end by 6 bases; junction bases not matched to a gene: 9. This CDR3 contains 15 residues. This clonotype occurred a few times. Its matching antigen is unknown. MiXCR was run by TCRdb on the reads, yielding one entry per CDR3 protein. The sample lists 650,000 to 900,000 distinct CDR3 sequences, about 27% occurring once. This chain uses TRBV6-2 or TRBV6-3 with TRBJ2-2; 7 bases are shared with TRBD1. The origin of this receptor is a human donor in good health (CMV status not recorded). Some clones in this sample may be carry-over from other donors' samples. The specimen was cultured CD8+ T cells from PBMCs, collected from culture after CMV antigen stimulation. The CDR3 sequence: CASSRYRGTAGELFF. CDR3 sequence (DNA): TGTGCCAGCAGTAGATACAGGGGAACGGCCGGGGAGCTGTTTTTT.